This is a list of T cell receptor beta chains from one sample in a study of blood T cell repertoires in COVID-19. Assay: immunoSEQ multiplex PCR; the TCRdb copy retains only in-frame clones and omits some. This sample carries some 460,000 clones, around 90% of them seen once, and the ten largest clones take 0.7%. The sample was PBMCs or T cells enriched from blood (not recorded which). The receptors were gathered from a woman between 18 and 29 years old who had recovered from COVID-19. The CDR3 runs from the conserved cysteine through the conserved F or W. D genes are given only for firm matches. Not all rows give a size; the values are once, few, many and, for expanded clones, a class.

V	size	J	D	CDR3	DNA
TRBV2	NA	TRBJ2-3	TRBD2	CASTFSLAGYTQYF	TGTGCCAGCACCTTCTCACTAGCGGGGTATACGCAGTATTTT
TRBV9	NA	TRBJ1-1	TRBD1	CASSVGAPDRVNTEAFF	TGTGCCAGCAGCGTAGGGGCCCCCGACAGGGTCAACACTGAAGCTTTCTTT
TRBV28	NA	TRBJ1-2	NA	CASSPRLSDFYGYTF	TGTGCCAGCAGCCCCCGACTAAGTGATTTCTATGGCTACACCTTC
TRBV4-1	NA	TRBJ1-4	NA	CASSSRAETGTSKEKLFF	TGCGCCAGCAGCTCTAGGGCCGAGACCGGGACTAGCAAAGAAAAACTGTTTTTT
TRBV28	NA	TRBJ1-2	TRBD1	CASSANRDREGDGYTF	TGTGCCAGCAGTGCGAATCGGGACAGGGAGGGCGATGGCTACACCTTC
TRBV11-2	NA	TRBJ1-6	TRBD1	CASSLDPARTGRVYNSPLHF	TGTGCCAGCAGCTTAGACCCCGCGAGGACAGGTAGGGTCTATAATTCACCCCTCCACTTT
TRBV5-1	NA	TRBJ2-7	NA	CASSLTTDLTYEQYF	TGCGCCAGCAGCTTGACTACCGACTTAACTTACGAGCAGTACTTC
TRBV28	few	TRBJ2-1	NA	CASSLENTYNEQFF	TGTGCCAGCAGTTTAGAGAATACCTACAATGAGCAGTTCTTC
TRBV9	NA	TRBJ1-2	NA	CASSATVTYGYTF	TGTGCCAGCAGCGCGACAGTTACCTATGGCTACACCTTC
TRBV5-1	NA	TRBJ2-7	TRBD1	CASRTWDRGNEQYF	TGCGCCAGCAGAACTTGGGACAGGGGCAACGAGCAGTACTTC
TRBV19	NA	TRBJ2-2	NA	CASSRRSSNTGELFF	TGTGCCAGTAGTAGGAGGAGTTCGAACACCGGGGAGCTGTTTTTT
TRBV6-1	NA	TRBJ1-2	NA	CASSESTINYGYTF	TGTGCCAGCAGTGAGTCAACTATTAACTATGGCTACACCTTC
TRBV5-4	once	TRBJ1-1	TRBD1	CASSSQGAEAFF	TGTGCCAGCAGCTCCCAGGGGGCTGAAGCTTTCTTT
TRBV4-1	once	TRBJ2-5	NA	CASSQEGARETQYF	TGCGCCAGCAGCCAAGAGGGGGCGCGGGAGACCCAGTACTTC
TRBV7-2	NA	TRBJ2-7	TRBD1	CASSSGTGSREQYF	TGTGCCAGCAGCTCCGGGACAGGGTCTCGCGAGCAGTACTTC
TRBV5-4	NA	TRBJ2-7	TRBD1	CASSWDRYSYEQYF	TGTGCCAGCAGCTGGGACAGATACTCCTACGAGCAGTACTTC
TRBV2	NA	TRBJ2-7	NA	CASSEAPGYEQYF	TGTGCCAGCAGTGAAGCGCCAGGCTACGAGCAGTACTTC
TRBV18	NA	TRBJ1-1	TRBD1	CASSPGTGATEAFF	TGTGCCAGCTCACCCGGGACAGGGGCCACTGAAGCTTTCTTT
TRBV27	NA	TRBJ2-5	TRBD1	CASSLWDRETQYF	TGTGCCAGCAGTTTATGGGACAGAGAGACCCAGTACTTC
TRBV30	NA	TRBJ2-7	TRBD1	CAWSHELDRGHEQYF	TGTGCCTGGAGTCATGAGCTGGACAGGGGTCACGAGCAGTACTTC
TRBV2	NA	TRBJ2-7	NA	CASGRTDLQGSEQYF	TGTGCCAGCGGTCGTACGGACCTACAGGGTAGCGAGCAGTACTTC
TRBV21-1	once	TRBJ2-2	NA	CASSKAVDREKDTGELFF	TGTGCCAGCAGCAAAGCCGTGGACAGGGAGAAGGACACCGGGGAGCTGTTTTTT
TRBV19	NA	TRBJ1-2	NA	CASSPRGITSNYGYTF	TGTGCCAGTAGCCCTCGGGGAATTACTTCTAACTATGGCTACACCTTC
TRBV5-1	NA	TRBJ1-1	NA	CASGPDPRPGTEAFF	TGCGCCAGCGGTCCCGACCCCAGACCGGGCACTGAAGCTTTCTTT
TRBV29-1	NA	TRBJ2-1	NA	CSVEWGRGSSSYNEQFF	TGCAGCGTTGAATGGGGAAGGGGCTCGAGCTCCTACAATGAGCAGTTCTTC
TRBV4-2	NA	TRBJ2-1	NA	CASSQDYENEQFF	TGTGCCAGCAGCCAAGATTACGAGAATGAGCAGTTCTTC
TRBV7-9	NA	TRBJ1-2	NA	CASSLDSQGPYGYTF	TGTGCCAGCAGCTTAGACTCCCAGGGCCCCTATGGCTACACCTTC
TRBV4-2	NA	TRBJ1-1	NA	CASSPGGNTEAFF	TGTGCCAGCAGCCCTGGGGGCAACACTGAAGCTTTCTTT
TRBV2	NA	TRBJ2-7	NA	CASSETRSPYEQYF	TGTGCCAGCAGTGAAACCAGATCCCCCTACGAGCAGTACTTC
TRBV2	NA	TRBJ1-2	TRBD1	CASSRQGGDYGYTF	TGTGCCAGCAGCAGACAGGGGGGAGACTATGGCTACACCTTC
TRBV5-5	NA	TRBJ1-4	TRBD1	CASSSRQGANEKLFF	TGTGCCAGCAGCTCCCGACAGGGAGCTAATGAAAAACTGTTTTTT
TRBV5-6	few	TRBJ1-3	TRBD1	CASSGPDRGRNTIYF	TGTGCCAGCAGCGGCCCGGACAGGGGGCGTAACACCATATATTTT
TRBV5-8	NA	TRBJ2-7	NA	CASSPGLATYEQYF	TGTGCCAGCAGCCCCGGACTGGCAACCTACGAGCAGTACTTC
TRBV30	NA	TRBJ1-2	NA	CAWTRQSLYGYTF	TGTGCCTGGACCCGACAGTCCCTCTATGGCTACACCTTC
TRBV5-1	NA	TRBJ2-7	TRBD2	CASSSREAYEQYF	TGCGCCAGCAGCTCCCGGGAGGCCTACGAGCAGTACTTC
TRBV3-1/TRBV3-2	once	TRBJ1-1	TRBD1	CASSQDMSGGTEAFF	TGTGCCAGCAGCCAAGATATGTCAGGGGGCACTGAAGCTTTCTTT
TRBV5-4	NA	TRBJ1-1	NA	CASSPWPPGTEAFF	TGTGCCAGCAGCCCATGGCCCCCAGGCACTGAAGCTTTCTTT
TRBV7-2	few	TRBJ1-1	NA	CASSQREGGLSKAFF	TGTGCCAGCAGCCAGAGGGAGGGGGGGCTTAGCAAAGCTTTCTTT
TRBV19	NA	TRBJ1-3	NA	CASRFRSDQIGTIYF	TGTGCCAGTAGGTTTCGGAGCGATCAAATTGGCACCATATATTTT
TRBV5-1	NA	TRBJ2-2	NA	CASSLRDTGELFF	TGCGCCAGCAGCTTACGGGACACCGGGGAGCTGTTTTTT
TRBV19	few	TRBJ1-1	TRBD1	CASSIGGGRAEAFF	TGTGCCAGTAGTATAGGAGGGGGCAGGGCTGAAGCTTTCTTT
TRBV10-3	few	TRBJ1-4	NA	CAISESSGDEKLFF	TGTGCCATCAGTGAGTCGTCCGGGGATGAAAAACTGTTTTTT
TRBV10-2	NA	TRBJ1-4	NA	CASKGGGATNEKLFF	TGCGCCAGCAAAGGGGGGGGTGCAACTAATGAAAAACTGTTTTTT
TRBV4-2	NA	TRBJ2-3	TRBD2	CASSQELAGGEGDTQYF	TGTGCCAGCAGCCAAGAGCTAGCGGGGGGCGAAGGAGATACGCAGTATTTT
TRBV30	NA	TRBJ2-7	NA	CAWSVTGNYEQYF	TGTGCCTGGAGTGTAACCGGGAACTACGAGCAGTACTTC
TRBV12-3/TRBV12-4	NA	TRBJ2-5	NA	CASSSGEETQYF	TGTGCCAGCAGTTCAGGGGAAGAGACCCAGTACTTC
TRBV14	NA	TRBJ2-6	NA	CASSQERGRSGANVLTF	TGTGCCAGCAGCCAAGAGCGAGGAAGGTCTGGGGCCAACGTCCTGACTTTC